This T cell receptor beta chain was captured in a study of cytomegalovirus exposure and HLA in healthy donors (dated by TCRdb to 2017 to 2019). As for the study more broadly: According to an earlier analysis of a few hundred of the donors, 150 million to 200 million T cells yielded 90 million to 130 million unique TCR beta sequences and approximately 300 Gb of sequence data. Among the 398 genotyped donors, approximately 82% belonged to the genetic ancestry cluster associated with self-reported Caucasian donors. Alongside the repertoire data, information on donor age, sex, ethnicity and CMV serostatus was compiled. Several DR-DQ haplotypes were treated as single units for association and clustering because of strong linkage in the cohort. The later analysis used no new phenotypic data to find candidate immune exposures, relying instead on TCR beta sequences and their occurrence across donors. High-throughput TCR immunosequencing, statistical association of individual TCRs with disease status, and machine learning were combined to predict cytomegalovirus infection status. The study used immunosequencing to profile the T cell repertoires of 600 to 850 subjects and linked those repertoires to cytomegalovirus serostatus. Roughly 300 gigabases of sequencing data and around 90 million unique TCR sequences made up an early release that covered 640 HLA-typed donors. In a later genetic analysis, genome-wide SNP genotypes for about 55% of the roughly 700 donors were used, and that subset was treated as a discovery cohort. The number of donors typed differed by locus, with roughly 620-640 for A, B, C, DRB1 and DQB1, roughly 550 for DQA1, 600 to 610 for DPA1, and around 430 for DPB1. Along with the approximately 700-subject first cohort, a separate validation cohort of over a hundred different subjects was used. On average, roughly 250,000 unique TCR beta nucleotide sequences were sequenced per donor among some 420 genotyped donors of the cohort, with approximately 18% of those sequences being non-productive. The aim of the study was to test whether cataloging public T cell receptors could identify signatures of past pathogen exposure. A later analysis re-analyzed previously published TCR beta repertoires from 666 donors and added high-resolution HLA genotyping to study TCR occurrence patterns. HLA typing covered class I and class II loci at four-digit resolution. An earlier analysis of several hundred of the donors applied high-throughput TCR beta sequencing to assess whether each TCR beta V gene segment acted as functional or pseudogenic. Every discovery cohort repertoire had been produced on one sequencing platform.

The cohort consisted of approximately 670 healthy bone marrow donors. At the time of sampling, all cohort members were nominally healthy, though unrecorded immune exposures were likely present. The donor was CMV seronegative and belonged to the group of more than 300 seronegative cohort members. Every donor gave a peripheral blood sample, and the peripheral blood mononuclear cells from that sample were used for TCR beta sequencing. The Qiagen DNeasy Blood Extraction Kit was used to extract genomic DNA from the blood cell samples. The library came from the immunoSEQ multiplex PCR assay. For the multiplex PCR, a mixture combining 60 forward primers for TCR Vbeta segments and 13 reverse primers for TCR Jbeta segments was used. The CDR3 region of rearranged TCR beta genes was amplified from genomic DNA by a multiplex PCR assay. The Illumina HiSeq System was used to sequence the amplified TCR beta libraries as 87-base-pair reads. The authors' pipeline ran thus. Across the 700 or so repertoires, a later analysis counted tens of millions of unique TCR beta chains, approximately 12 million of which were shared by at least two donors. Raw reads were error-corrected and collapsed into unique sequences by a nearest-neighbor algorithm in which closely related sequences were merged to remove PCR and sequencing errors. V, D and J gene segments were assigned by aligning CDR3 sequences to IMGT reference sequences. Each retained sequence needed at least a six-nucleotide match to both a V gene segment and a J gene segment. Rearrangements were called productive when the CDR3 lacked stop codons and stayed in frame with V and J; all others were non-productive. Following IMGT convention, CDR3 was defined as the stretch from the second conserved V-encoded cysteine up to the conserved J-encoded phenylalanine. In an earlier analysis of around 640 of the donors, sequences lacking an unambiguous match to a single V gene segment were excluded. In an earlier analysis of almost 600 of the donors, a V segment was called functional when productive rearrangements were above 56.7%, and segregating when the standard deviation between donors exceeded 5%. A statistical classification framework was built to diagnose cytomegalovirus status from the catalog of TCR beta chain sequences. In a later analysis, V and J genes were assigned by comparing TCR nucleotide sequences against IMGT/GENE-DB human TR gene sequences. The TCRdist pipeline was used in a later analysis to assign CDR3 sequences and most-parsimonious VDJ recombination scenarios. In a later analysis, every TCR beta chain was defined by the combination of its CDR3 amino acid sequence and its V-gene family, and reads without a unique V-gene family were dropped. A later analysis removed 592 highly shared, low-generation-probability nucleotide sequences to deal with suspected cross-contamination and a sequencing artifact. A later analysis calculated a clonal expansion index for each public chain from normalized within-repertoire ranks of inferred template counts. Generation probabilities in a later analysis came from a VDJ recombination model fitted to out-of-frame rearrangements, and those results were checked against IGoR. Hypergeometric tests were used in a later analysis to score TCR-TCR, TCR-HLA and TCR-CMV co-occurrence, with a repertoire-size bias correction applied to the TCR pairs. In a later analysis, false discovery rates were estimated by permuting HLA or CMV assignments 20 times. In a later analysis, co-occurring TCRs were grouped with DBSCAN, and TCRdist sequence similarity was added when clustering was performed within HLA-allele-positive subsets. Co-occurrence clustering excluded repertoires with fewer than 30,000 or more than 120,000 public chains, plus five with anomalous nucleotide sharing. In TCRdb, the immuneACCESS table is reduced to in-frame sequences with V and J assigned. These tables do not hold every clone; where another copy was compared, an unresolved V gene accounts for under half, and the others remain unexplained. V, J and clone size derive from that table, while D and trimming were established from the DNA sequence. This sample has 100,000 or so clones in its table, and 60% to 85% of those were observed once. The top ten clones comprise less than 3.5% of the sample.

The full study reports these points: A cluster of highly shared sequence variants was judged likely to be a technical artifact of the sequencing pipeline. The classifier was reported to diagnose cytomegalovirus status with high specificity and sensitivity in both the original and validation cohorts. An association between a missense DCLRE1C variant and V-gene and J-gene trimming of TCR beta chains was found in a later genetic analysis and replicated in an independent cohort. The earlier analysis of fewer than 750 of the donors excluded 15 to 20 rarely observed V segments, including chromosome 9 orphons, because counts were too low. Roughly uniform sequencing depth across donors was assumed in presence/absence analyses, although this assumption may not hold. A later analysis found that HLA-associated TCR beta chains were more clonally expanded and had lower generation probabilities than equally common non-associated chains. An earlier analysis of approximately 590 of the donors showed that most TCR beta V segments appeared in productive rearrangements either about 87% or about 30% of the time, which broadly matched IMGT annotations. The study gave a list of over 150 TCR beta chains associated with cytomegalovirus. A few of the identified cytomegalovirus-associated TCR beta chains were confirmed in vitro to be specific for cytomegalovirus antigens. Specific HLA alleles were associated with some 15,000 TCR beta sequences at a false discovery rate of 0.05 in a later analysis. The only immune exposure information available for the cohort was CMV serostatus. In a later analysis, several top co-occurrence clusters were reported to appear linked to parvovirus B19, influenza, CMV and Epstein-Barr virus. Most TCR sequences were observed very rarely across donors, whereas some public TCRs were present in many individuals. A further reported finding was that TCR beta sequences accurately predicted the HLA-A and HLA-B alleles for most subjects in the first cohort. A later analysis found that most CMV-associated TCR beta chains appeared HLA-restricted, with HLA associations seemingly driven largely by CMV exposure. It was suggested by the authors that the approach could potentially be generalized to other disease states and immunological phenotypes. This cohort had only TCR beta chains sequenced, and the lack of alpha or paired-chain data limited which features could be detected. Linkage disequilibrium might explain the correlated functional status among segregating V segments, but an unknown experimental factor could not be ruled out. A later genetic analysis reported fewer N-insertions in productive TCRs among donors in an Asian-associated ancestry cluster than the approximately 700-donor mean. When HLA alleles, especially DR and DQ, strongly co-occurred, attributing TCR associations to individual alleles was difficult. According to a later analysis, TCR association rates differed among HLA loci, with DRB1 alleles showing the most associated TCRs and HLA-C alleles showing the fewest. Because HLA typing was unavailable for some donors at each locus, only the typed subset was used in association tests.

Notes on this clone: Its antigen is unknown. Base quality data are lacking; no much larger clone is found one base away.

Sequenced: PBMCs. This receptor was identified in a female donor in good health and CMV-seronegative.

For the CDR3, the sequence is CASGTGPGTEAFF. DNA sequence: TGTGCCAGTGGGACAGGGCCGGGCACTGAAGCTTTCTTT. This receptor chain uses TRBV19 and TRBJ1-1; 9 central bases correspond to TRBD1. Its CDR3 holds 13 amino acids, cysteine through phenylalanine. The CDR3 DNA has 39 bases and is translated from base 1. The junction shows trimming of 8 bases on V and 4 bases on J, and the gene matches do not reach 5 bases of it. The germline V gene (reference sequence) yields LNHDA for CDR1 and SQIVND for CDR2.